Listed below are T cell receptor beta chains from one sample, sequenced in a study of low-dose radiotherapy and immunotherapy resistance in tumors. TCRdb re-called the reads with MiXCR, one entry per CDR3 protein. The repertoire holds over 50,000 distinct CDR3 sequences, approximately 35% seen once, with roughly 8.2% in the top ten. The sample was PBMCs, taken after low-dose radiotherapy plus immunotherapy. The receptors here all came from a male donor with rectosigmoid adenocarcinoma. Each CDR3 is given with its conserved first and last residue. The order of the fields is CDR3 protein, CDR3 DNA, V gene, D gene, clone size, J gene. D genes are given only for firm matches. Clone size is stated in some rows and not others, as once, few, many or a class when expanded.

CASRRGTGVFLAKNIQYF TGTGCCAGCAGACGGGGGACAGGGGTGTTTTTAGCCAAAAACATTCAGTACTTC TRBV7-2 TRBD1 many TRBJ2-4
CASSGYRGMGGGAEAFF TGTGCCAGTAGTGGATACAGGGGTATGGGTGGAGGCGCTGAAGCTTTCTTT TRBV19 TRBD1 many TRBJ1-1
CASSVSGGYGYTF TGTGCCAGCAGCGTGTCAGGGGGCTATGGCTACACCTTC TRBV9 TRBD1 few TRBJ1-2
CASSLGVAGGSSYNEQFF TGTGCCAGCAGCTTGGGGGTAGCGGGGGGTAGCTCCTACAATGAGCAGTTCTTC TRBV5-5 TRBD2 - TRBJ2-1
CASSSGGDNEKLFF TGTGCCAGCAGCTCAGGGGGGGATAATGAAAAACTGTTTTTT TRBV12-3/TRBV12-4 TRBD1 many TRBJ1-4
CASSPGLEDTGELFF TGTGCCAGCAGCCCCGGACTAGAGGACACCGGGGAGCTGTTTTTT TRBV21-1 - many TRBJ2-2
CASKAGRGYRETQYF TGTGCCAGCAAGGCTGGCCGGGGCTATAGGGAGACCCAGTACTTC TRBV28 - - TRBJ2-5
CASSAGTPGNDEQFF TGTGCCAGCAGCGCCGGGACACCCGGGAACGATGAGCAGTTCTTC TRBV2 - many TRBJ2-1
CASSPSGTGTHEQYF TGTGCCAGCAGCCCCTCAGGGACAGGGACCCACGAGCAGTACTTC TRBV11-1 TRBD1 many TRBJ2-7
CAWSGGGTDTQYF TGTGCCTGGTCGGGGGGTGGCACAGATACGCAGTATTTT TRBV30 TRBD2 many TRBJ2-3
CASSTPTDTQYF TGTGCCAGCAGTACCCCCACGGATACGCAGTATTTT TRBV27 - many TRBJ2-3
CASHDRLLEAFF TGTGCCAGCCATGACAGGCTCCTTGAAGCTTTCTTT TRBV28 - - TRBJ1-1
CASSLDTAFTGELFF TGCGCCAGCAGCTTGGACACGGCGTTCACCGGGGAGCTGTTTTTT TRBV5-1 - many TRBJ2-2
CASSEPRDRGYGSGNTIYF TGTGCCAGCAGTGAGCCCCGGGACAGGGGATATGGCTCTGGAAACACCATATATTTT TRBV28 TRBD1 medium-sized TRBJ1-3
CASSLYGGTPSGANVLTF TGTGCCAGCAGTTTATATGGGGGTACCCCCTCTGGGGCCAACGTCCTGACTTTC TRBV28 - few TRBJ2-6
CASSQGENSYNSPLHF TGTGCCAGCAGCCAAGGGGAAAACTCCTATAATTCACCCCTCCACTTT TRBV4-2 - - TRBJ1-6
CASSLGRGQYEKLFF TGTGCCAGCAGCCTTGGTAGAGGGCAGTATGAAAAACTGTTTTTT TRBV11-2 - - TRBJ1-4
CASSSTSGGGRADNEQFF TGTGCCAGCAGTTCGACTAGCGGGGGCGGGAGGGCAGACAATGAGCAGTTCTTC TRBV7-2 TRBD2 once TRBJ2-1
CASSTAGGTATDTQYF TGTGCCAGCAGTACCGCGGGCGGGACAGCCACAGATACGCAGTATTTT TRBV28 - - TRBJ2-3
CASSLTGIGGETQYF TGTGCCAGCAGCTTGACCGGGATCGGAGGGGAGACCCAGTACTTC TRBV28 - - TRBJ2-5